Below are 32 T cell receptor beta chains sequenced from a single sample in a study of cytomegalovirus exposure and HLA in healthy donors. Primers for the PCR totalled 60 Vbeta and 13 Jbeta. The protocol was immunoSEQ multiplex PCR, while the TCRdb copy is restricted to in-frame clones and leaves out a portion. This table holds some 100,000 clones, around 85% found once. Specimen: PBMCs. Receptor source: a man between 18 and 35 years old in good health and CMV-seronegative.

Worth noting for this clone: Its ends do not fully match the called genes, so a read error is possible. V gene TRBV2 combines with J gene TRBJ1-5; 8 bases match TRBD1. Germline V gene lookup returns CDR1 SNHLY and CDR2 FYNNEI. The CDR3 totals 14 residues. Here the CDR3 reads CANSDDRGRQPQHF. As DNA, the CDR3 is TGTGCCAACAGTGATGACAGGGGTCGTCAGCCCCAGCATTTT.

Written as DNA, the CDR3 is TGCGCCAGCAGCCTTCCCTCTGGGGCCAACGTCCTGACTTTC. Protein sequence: CASSLPSGANVLTF. The V call is TRBV5-1, the J call TRBJ2-6; the D is unclear. V lost 4 bases and J 0 bases, leaving 5 bases between the germline ends. This CDR3 is built from 14 residues. Per germline, CDR1 SGHRS and CDR2 YFSETQ.

V and J are TRBV2 and TRBJ1-2; tentatively, D is TRBD1 (6 bases). CDR1 SNHLY and CDR2 FYNNEI come from the germline V gene. The CDR3 is made up of 15 amino acids. The V and J ends lost 2 bases and 7 bases respectively, with 17 bases between them. CDR3 in amino acids: CASSEKRGFLGGYTF. CDR3 in DNA: TGTGCCAGCAGTGAAAAGAGGGGGTTCCTTGGTGGCTACACCTTC.

The chain couples TRBV19 to TRBJ1-1; 8 nucleotides agree with TRBD1. Trimming removed 5 bases from V and 7 bases from J; junction bases left unmatched: 12. CDR3 length equals 15 residues. Germline CDR1 LNHDA, CDR2 SQIVND (reference sequence). The CDR3 region has the DNA TGTGCCAGTAGTGGGCACGGGACAGGAGAATTTGAAGCTTTCTTT. Translating it yields CASSGHGTGEFEAFF.

This chain links TRBV5-1 with TRBJ2-1; 9 positions agree with TRBD1. The CDR3 extends over 15 amino acids. Trimming took 2 bases from V and 4 from J; bases not matched to a gene: 4. Germline lookup yields CDR1 SGHRS and CDR2 YFSETQ. CDR3 DNA: TGCGCCAGCAGCTTAAGGACAGGGGTTTACAATGAGCAGTTCTTC. Translation: CASSLRTGVYNEQFF.

The J gene is TRBJ1-2, the V gene TRBV29-1, with D possibly matching TRBD1 (5 bases). Germline V gene data show CDR1 as SQVTM and CDR2 as ANQGSEA. Trimming stripped 3 bases from V and 7 bases from J, with 9 bases between. The CDR3 extends over 11 amino acids. This CDR3 is CSVDRGVGYTF. DNA for the CDR3: TGCAGCGTTGATAGGGGCGTTGGCTACACCTTC.

This clone was detected once. The gene calls are TRBV28 and TRBJ1-2; 7 bases line up with TRBD1. CDR3 length: 11 amino acids. Per the germline V gene, CDR1 is MDHEN and CDR2 is SYDVKM. V shed 3 bases, J shed 14 bases, and the junction held 6 bases outside the gene matches. DNA for the CDR3: TGTGCCAGCAGTTTTCGGGACAGCGCTACCTTC. It is translated as CASSFRDSATF.

The genes are TRBV30 and TRBJ2-3, with TRBD2 as a possible D gene (5 bases). CDR3 length: 13 amino acids. Per germline, CDR1 GTSNPN and CDR2 SVGIG (reference sequence). Trimming removed 3 bases from V and 10 bases from J, with 17 bases in between. The CDR3 coding sequence is TGTGCCTGGAGCCCTGAGGGTTTTGGGGCGCAGTATTTT. Residues: CAWSPEGFGAQYF.

For the CDR3, the DNA is TGTGCCAGCAGCTTGGGACTCCTTGGAAGCACAGATACGCAGTATTTT. Encoded protein: CASSLGLLGSTDTQYF. The rearrangement links TRBV5-4 to TRBJ2-3, with D uncertain. The ends were cut back, 0 bases at V and 0 bases at J, with 11 bases in the middle. The CDR3 loop spans 16 amino acids. Germline V gene lookup returns CDR1 SGHNT and CDR2 YYREEE (reference sequence).

The genes are TRBV7-8 and TRBJ1-2; D not certain. This CDR3 is built from 13 residues. V lost 5 bases and J 6 bases, leaving 13 bases between the germline ends. Germline CDR1 and CDR2: SGHVS and FQNEAQ. The CDR3 sequence: CASSLDSVNGYTF. Here the CDR3 DNA reads TGTGCCAGCAGCCTAGACTCGGTGAATGGCTACACCTTC.

This clone has only a few counts. V gene TRBV4-1 combines with J gene TRBJ1-5; TRBD1 aligns across 7 bases. The CDR3 has 15 residues. Germline V gives CDR1 MGHRA, CDR2 YSYEKL. J was trimmed by 6 bases and V by 0 bases; bases with no gene match: 5. The CDR3 here is CASSQDNRGSQPQHF. The CDR3 nucleotides read TGCGCCAGCAGCCAAGATAACAGGGGAAGTCAGCCCCAGCATTTT.

Note on this clone: The junction and the germline gene differ at one end; a read error may be behind it. The chain combines TRBV7-9 with TRBJ1-1; D is unresolved. The CDR3 covers 12 residues. The germline V gene encodes CDR1 SEHNR and CDR2 FQNEAQ (reference sequence). This CDR3 reads CASSSVPVNRTF. In DNA, the CDR3 is TGTGCCAGCAGCTCGGTTCCGGTGAATCGCACCTTT.

The V gene is TRBV10-1, the J gene TRBJ2-2; 7 nucleotides match TRBD2. V shed 6 bases and J 0 bases; nucleotides not matched to a gene: 1. Germline V CDR1 and CDR2: WNHNN, SYGVQD (reference sequence). The CDR3 runs 14 residues. The CDR3, as DNA: TGCGCCAGCAGGAGCGGGGCGAACACCGGGGAGCTGTTTTTT. Translation: CASRSGANTGELFF.

The V and J genes are TRBV7-8 and TRBJ1-1, with 8 bases identical to TRBD1. The junction had 14 bases not matched to a gene; V was cut back by 1 base and J by 1 base. The germline gives CDR1 SGHVS, CDR2 FQNEAQ. This CDR3 comprises 19 residues. In DNA form, the CDR3 reads TGTGCCAGCAGCTTAGAGCCAGGACAGGGAACGAGGAAGAACACTGAAGCTTTCTTT. It yields the protein CASSLEPGQGTRKNTEAFF.

This clone was recorded only once. V usage is TRBV11-2 and J usage is TRBJ2-7, with 13 bases identical to TRBD2. Per germline, CDR1 SGHAT and CDR2 FQNNGV. V trimming: 5 bases; J trimming: 6 bases; junction bases outside the gene matches: 7. The CDR3 consists of 15 residues. CDR3 region: CASSRTSGSVGEQYF. CDR3 DNA: TGTGCCAGCAGCCGGACTAGCGGGAGTGTCGGCGAGCAGTACTTC.

V gene TRBV29-1 combines with J gene TRBJ2-5; maybe TRBD2 (6 bases). This CDR3 contains 12 residues. Germline V gives CDR1 SQVTM, CDR2 ANQGSEA. V was cut by 4 bases and J by 2 bases, with 8 bases left in between. The CDR3 DNA is TGCAGCGTTGTCAGCGGGCAAGAGACCCAGTACTTC. Translation gives CSVVSGQETQYF.

The chain carries TRBV7-9 and TRBJ1-4, with a tentative D call TRBD1 (5 bases). CDR1 and CDR2 from the germline V gene are SEHNR and FQNEAQ (reference sequence). Trimming left V 5 bases short and J 2 bases short, with 15 bases between. CDR3 length: 16 amino acids. Here the CDR3 reads CASSRETGPTNEKLFF. CDR3 nucleotide sequence: TGTGCCAGCAGCCGCGAAACAGGACCCACTAATGAAAAACTGTTTTTT.

The chain combines TRBV10-2 with TRBJ2-7; 7 positions agree with TRBD1. Trimming cost V 7 bases and J 5 bases; bases outside gene matches: 8. Germline assignment: CDR1 WSHSY and CDR2 SAAADI. The length of the CDR3 is 13 residues. CDR3 region: CASNGDSYDEQYF. As DNA, the CDR3 is TGCGCCAGCAATGGGGACAGTTACGACGAGCAGTACTTC.

V usage is TRBV12-5 and J usage is TRBJ1-3; TRBD1 agrees at 9 bases. V dropped 3 bases and J dropped 0; count of bases not matched to a gene: 9. Germline-derived CDR1 and CDR2 are LGHNT and FRNRAP. This CDR3 comprises 18 residues. The DNA of the CDR3 is TGTGCTAGTGGTTTTTCCGGGACAGGGTCCTACTCTGGAAACACCATATATTTT. Translation gives CASGFSGTGSYSGNTIYF. Full variable domain (remainder filled in from reference TRBV12-5 and TRBJ1-3): DARVTQTPRHKVTEMGQEVTMRCQPILGHNTVFWYRQTMMQGLELLAYFRNRAPLDDSGMPKDRFSAEMPDATLATLKIQPSEPRDSAVYFCASGFSGTGSYSGNTIYFGEGSWLTVV.

This chain's CDR3 is CASSQGAGTGFNQPQHF. The CDR3 coding sequence is TGTGCCAGCAGCCAAGGGGCCGGGACAGGATTCAATCAGCCCCAGCATTTT. This sequence joins TRBV7-9 and TRBJ1-5; TRBD1 matches at 8 bases. Trimming removed 5 bases from V and 3 bases from J; junction bases left unmatched: 12. The CDR3 consists of 17 residues. Germline-derived CDR1 and CDR2 are SEHNR and FQNEAQ (reference sequence).

This clone was found a few times. The chain joins TRBV5-6 to TRBJ1-1, with D hard to call. V dropped 0 bases and J dropped 5 bases, with 11 bases sitting between them. This CDR3 region has 14 residues. Germline V gene sequence: CDR1 SGHDT, CDR2 YYEEEE. The CDR3 is CASSLGGRTTEAFF. In DNA form, the CDR3 reads TGTGCCAGCAGCTTGGGAGGTCGAACGACTGAAGCTTTCTTT.

This clone was seen a few times. The rearrangement links TRBV30 to TRBJ2-5, with 9 positions matching TRBD2. The CDR3 is made up of 16 amino acids. CDR1 and CDR2 from the germline V gene are GTSNPN and SVGIG (reference sequence). V lost 0 bases to trimming and J lost 5 bases; unmatched junction nucleotides: 10. The CDR3 sequence: CAWSVLGAAGGETQYF. In DNA form, the CDR3 reads TGTGCCTGGAGTGTCTTGGGGGCCGCGGGAGGGGAGACCCAGTACTTC. Complete variable domain (other parts from reference TRBV30 and TRBJ2-5): SQTIHQWPATLVQPVGSPLSLECTVEGTSNPNLYWYRQAAGRGLQLLFYSVGIGQISSEVPQNLSASRPQDRQFILSSKKLLLSDSGFYLCAWSVLGAAGGETQYFGPGTRLLVL.

The V call is TRBV7-9, the J call TRBJ1-5; 7 bases are shared with TRBD1. Losses at the gene ends were 4 bases for V and 7 bases for J; bases not matched to a gene: 10. The CDR3 totals 15 residues. Germline V gene lookup returns CDR1 SEHNR and CDR2 FQNEAQ (reference sequence). The CDR3 bases are TGTGCCAGCAGCTCGAGCGACAGGGAGAAGCAGCCCCAGCATTTT. Encoded protein: CASSSSDREKQPQHF.

This clone has a single count. The chain is built from TRBV19 and TRBJ1-3; D might be TRBD1 (5 bases). The ends were cut back, 4 bases at V and 7 bases at J, with 11 bases in the middle. This CDR3 comprises 13 residues. Germline CDR1 LNHDA, CDR2 SQIVND (reference sequence). In nucleotides, the CDR3 is TGTGCCAGTAGTACTTCGACAGTGAACACCATATATTTT. It codes for CASSTSTVNTIYF.

The gene calls are TRBV5-1 and TRBJ1-1, with 8 bases fitting TRBD1. The trim removed 3 bases at V and 4 bases at J, leaving 5 bases unmatched. This CDR3 has 14 residues. Germline V gene data show CDR1 as SGHRS and CDR2 as YFSETQ. The CDR3 DNA is TGCGCCAGCAGCTCCGACAGGGGTGGCACTGAAGCTTTCTTT. Translation: CASSSDRGGTEAFF.

This chain joins TRBV30 and TRBJ2-7; TRBD2 matches at 7 bases. This CDR3 comprises 14 residues. V lost 5 bases to trimming and J lost 5 bases; unmatched junction nucleotides: 12. CDR1 GTSNPN and CDR2 SVGIG come from the germline V gene (reference sequence). The CDR3 loop reads CAWALGGSLHEQYF. The CDR3 DNA reads as TGTGCCTGGGCCCTGGGAGGGAGTCTCCACGAGCAGTACTTC. Complete variable domain (other parts from reference TRBV30 and TRBJ2-7): SQTIHQWPATLVQPVGSPLSLECTVEGTSNPNLYWYRQAAGRGLQLLFYSVGIGQISSEVPQNLSASRPQDRQFILSSKKLLLSDSGFYLCAWALGGSLHEQYFGPGTRLTVT.

The chain employs TRBV7-9 and TRBJ1-1; no reliable D call. CDR1 is SEHNR, CDR2 FQNEAQ, per germline (reference sequence). V shed 2 bases and J shed 5 bases, with 9 bases lying between them. This CDR3 region has 13 residues. Here the CDR3 reads CASSLSGITEAFF. The CDR3 nucleotides are TGTGCCAGCAGCTTATCCGGGATTACTGAAGCTTTCTTT.

The chain couples TRBV28 to TRBJ1-4; D is possibly TRBD1 (5 bases). The CDR3 runs to 13 residues. V was clipped by 6 bases and J by 4 bases, with 9 bases between them. CDR1 MDHEN and CDR2 SYDVKM come from the germline V gene. The CDR3 region is CASRTVGNEKLFF. CDR3 sequence (DNA): TGTGCCAGCAGGACAGTCGGTAATGAAAAACTGTTTTTT.

This clone was counted only a few times. This chain joins TRBV6-1 and TRBJ1-5; weak D call: TRBD1 (6 bases). The CDR3 totals 15 residues. Per the germline V gene, CDR1 is MNHNS and CDR2 is SASEGT. Trimming left V 7 bases short and J 4 bases short, with 17 bases between. The CDR3 sequence: CASNGNTGRNQPQHF. The CDR3 DNA reads as TGTGCCAGCAACGGAAATACAGGGAGAAATCAGCCCCAGCATTTT.

This clone is a singleton in its sample. The V gene is TRBV6-5, the J gene TRBJ2-7; D might be TRBD2 (6 bases). Trimming removed 6 bases at V and 7 bases at J, with 16 bases between. The CDR3 covers 13 residues. Germline V gene lookup returns CDR1 MNHEY and CDR2 SVGAGI. In DNA, the CDR3 is TGTGCCAGCAGCCCGGGACTGTTCAGAGAGCAGTACTTC. Protein sequence: CASSPGLFREQYF.

CDR3 residues: CASSAGGNYGYTF. The CDR3 DNA is TGTGCCAGCAGTGCCGGCGGGAACTATGGCTACACCTTC. The V call is TRBV28, the J call TRBJ1-2; D is unresolved. CDR1 and CDR2 from the germline V gene are MDHEN and SYDVKM. The CDR3 runs to 13 residues. The V and J ends lost 5 bases and 2 bases respectively, with 9 bases between them.

This chain uses TRBV13 with TRBJ2-7, with 8 bases matching TRBD2. The V and J ends lost 4 bases and 6 bases, in that order; junction bases with no gene match: 8. The CDR3 contains 14 residues. The germline gives CDR1 PRHDT, CDR2 FYEKMQ (reference sequence). CDR3 nucleotides: TGTGCCAGCAGCTCAAGGACTAGCTGGGGCGAGCAGTACTTC. Translation gives CASSSRTSWGEQYF. Full variable domain (rest looked up from reference TRBV13 and TRBJ2-7): AAGVIQSPRHLIKEKRETATLKCYPIPRHDTVYWYQQGPGQDPQFLISFYEKMQSDKGSIPDRFSAQQFSDYHSELNMSSLELGDSALYFCASSSRTSWGEQYFGPGTRLTVT.